The 16 T cell receptor beta chains reported below all come from one sample, sequenced in a study of identical twins listed by TCRdb under 2016. The protocol used for the library was 5' RACE. TCRdb shows the sequencer as Illumina HiSeq 2000. TCRdb reran the public reads through fastp at Q25 and MiXCR, keeping productive beta chains. For every CDR3 protein sequence, its rows merge into one entry that carries the most common genes and DNA. This sample is represented by about 460,000 distinct CDR3 sequences; 14% of them were singletons. 0.52% of the sample is taken by the ten largest. This same sample was also taken into another study, of yellow fever vaccine responses in identical twins.

Sequenced material: CD4+ T cells sorted from blood. Receptor source: a woman in her late teens or twenties in good health.

The rearrangement uses TRBV6-1 and TRBJ2-3, with D tentatively TRBD1 (6 bases). Germline-derived CDR1 and CDR2 are MNHNS and SASEGT. V gave up 6 bases and J gave up 2 bases, with 12 bases separating them. The CDR3 consists of 14 residues. CDR3 coding DNA: TGTGCCAGCAGGTCGGACAGTTTCACAGATACGCAGTATTTT. It codes for CASRSDSFTDTQYF.

This clonotype was seen at least ten times. V and J are TRBV12-3 or TRBV12-4 and TRBJ2-7, with 10 bases aligning to TRBD2. J was trimmed by 2 bases and V by 6 bases; bases with no gene match: 7. The CDR3 is made up of 15 amino acids. The chain's CDR3 is CASSSSGGGAYEQYF. In DNA form, the CDR3 reads TGTGCCAGCAGCTCCAGCGGGGGGGGCGCCTACGAGCAGTACTTC.

This chain links TRBV12-3 or TRBV12-4 with TRBJ2-1; 7 positions agree with TRBD2. V gave up 3 bases and J gave up 9 bases; unmatched junction bases: 11. This CDR3 has 15 residues. CDR3 sequence reads: CASSFGGGTGSEQFF. CDR3 DNA: TGTGCCAGCAGTTTTGGGGGGGGGACGGGGAGTGAGCAGTTCTTC.

The chain joins TRBV5-1 to TRBJ2-3; unclear D gene. Trimming took off 5 bases at V and 2 bases at J, with 12 bases between the two ends. Per the germline V gene, CDR1 is SGHRS and CDR2 is YFSETQ. The length of the CDR3 is 14 residues. In DNA, the CDR3 is TGCGCCAGCAGTGTAACCGGCCCCACAGATACGCAGTATTTT. Protein: CASSVTGPTDTQYF.

This clonotype appeared a few times. The chain recombines TRBV29-1 with TRBJ2-2, with a weak D call TRBD2 (5 bases). The CDR3 runs 14 residues. Germline lookup yields CDR1 SQVTM and CDR2 ANQGSEA. The germline V and J ends were trimmed by 4 bases and 3 bases, with 12 bases remaining between them. The CDR3 nucleotides are TGCAGCGTTGTGGGTCCTAGCCACACCGGGGAGCTGTTTTTT. Protein sequence: CSVVGPSHTGELFF.

This clonotype showed up just a few times. The chain combines TRBV2 with TRBJ2-1; 9 bases map to TRBD1. CDR1 SNHLY and CDR2 FYNNEI come from the germline V gene. The J segment lost 2 bases and the V segment lost 6 bases, leaving 5 bases of the junction unmatched. This CDR3 is built from 15 residues. The CDR3 coding sequence is TGTGCCAGCAGGTTGACAGGGGGACCCTACAATGAGCAGTTCTTC. Its translation: CASRLTGGPYNEQFF.

The chain couples TRBV12-3 or TRBV12-4 to TRBJ2-7; 7 bases map to TRBD1. Germline trimming cut 5 bases from V and 0 bases from J; bases unmatched to any gene: 10. The CDR3 loop spans 16 amino acids. The CDR3 bases are TGTGCCAGCAGTGCCCCGGGACAGAGGTCCTCCTACGAGCAGTACTTC. Encoded protein: CASSAPGQRSSYEQYF.

There are a few counts of this clonotype. The V call is TRBV20-1, the J call TRBJ1-1; TRBD1 is a possible D gene (6 bases). CDR3 length equals 15 residues. Germline CDR1 is DFQATT and CDR2 is SNEGSKA (reference sequence). V was cut by 4 bases and J by 6 bases, with 21 bases left in between. This CDR3 is CSANGQIRANPEAFF. The CDR3 nucleotides read TGCAGTGCTAATGGACAGATTCGTGCTAATCCTGAAGCTTTCTTT.

The CDR3 sequence: CASRRSPNEQFF. CDR3 in DNA: TGTGCCAGCAGAAGAAGCCCCAATGAGCAGTTCTTC. The genes are TRBV7-9 and TRBJ2-1; D is ambiguous. CDR1 SEHNR and CDR2 FQNEAQ come from the germline V gene (reference sequence). V lost 6 bases, J lost 6 bases, and 9 bases lay in between. The CDR3 consists of 12 residues.

The chain employs TRBV12-3 or TRBV12-4 and TRBJ2-5; 9 bases map to TRBD2. The length of the CDR3 is 16 residues. V was pared by 7 bases and J by 5 bases, with 14 bases of the junction left unmatched. CDR3 nucleotides: TGTGCCAGCAATTCCGGGCTAGCGGGGTCCTCCGAGACCCAGTACTTC. Its protein is CASNSGLAGSSETQYF.

This clonotype has only a few counts. The chain joins TRBV20-1 to TRBJ2-3; TRBD2 matches at 11 bases. V trimming: 4 bases; J trimming: 4 bases; junction bases outside the gene matches: 4. This CDR3 is built from 14 residues. Germline V gene sequence: CDR1 DFQATT, CDR2 SNEGSKA (reference sequence). CDR3 nucleotide sequence: TGCAGTGCTATAGCGGGAGGGCTCTCAGATACGCAGTATTTT. Amino acid sequence: CSAIAGGLSDTQYF.

A few counts support this clonotype. This chain links TRBV27 with TRBJ1-2, with D possibly being TRBD1 (6 bases). The CDR3 covers 15 residues. V lost 0 bases and J lost 4, with 12 bases in between. Germline CDR1 reads MNHEY; CDR2 reads SMNVEV (reference sequence). The CDR3 sequence: CASSLSVGGVYGYTF. The CDR3, as DNA: TGTGCCAGCAGTTTATCAGTAGGGGGGGTCTATGGCTACACCTTC.

This clonotype occurred a few times. This rearrangement joins TRBV2 to TRBJ2-3, with D perhaps matching TRBD2 (6 bases). This CDR3 is built from 16 residues. The V gene's germline CDR1 is SNHLY and CDR2 FYNNEI. Trimming shortened V by 10 bases and J by 0 bases, and 20 bases separated the two germline ends. CDR3 amino acids: CATPPRGGVSTDTQYF. As DNA, the CDR3 is TGTGCCACCCCCCCAAGGGGCGGGGTGAGCACAGATACGCAGTATTTT.

This chain uses TRBV6-5 with TRBJ2-3; D gene unclear. Looked up from germline, CDR1 is MNHEY and CDR2 is SVGAGI. This CDR3 contains 16 residues. V shed 0 bases and J shed 0 bases, with 10 bases lying between them. The CDR3 spells CASSYSLLQSTDTQYF. DNA for the CDR3: TGTGCCAGCAGTTACTCGCTCCTACAGAGCACAGATACGCAGTATTTT.

This clonotype was found a few times. The V gene is TRBV20-1, the J gene TRBJ2-1; 8 positions agree with TRBD1. V was pared by 4 bases and J by 2 bases, with 4 bases of the junction left unmatched. CDR3 length equals 14 residues. Germline CDR1 is DFQATT and CDR2 is SNEGSKA (reference sequence). For the CDR3, the DNA is TGCAGTGCTAAGGACAGGGCGACCTACAATGAGCAGTTCTTC. This codes for CSAKDRATYNEQFF.

This clonotype was detected only a few times. The chain carries TRBV5-1 and TRBJ2-7; 8 nucleotides match TRBD2. Germline CDR1 and CDR2: SGHRS and YFSETQ. The length of the CDR3 is 14 residues. The V segment lost 4 bases and the J segment 7 bases; nucleotides outside the gene matches: 10. This CDR3 is CASSRGGLGEEQYF. The CDR3 region has the DNA TGCGCCAGCAGCCGGGGGGGTTTGGGCGAGGAGCAGTACTTC.